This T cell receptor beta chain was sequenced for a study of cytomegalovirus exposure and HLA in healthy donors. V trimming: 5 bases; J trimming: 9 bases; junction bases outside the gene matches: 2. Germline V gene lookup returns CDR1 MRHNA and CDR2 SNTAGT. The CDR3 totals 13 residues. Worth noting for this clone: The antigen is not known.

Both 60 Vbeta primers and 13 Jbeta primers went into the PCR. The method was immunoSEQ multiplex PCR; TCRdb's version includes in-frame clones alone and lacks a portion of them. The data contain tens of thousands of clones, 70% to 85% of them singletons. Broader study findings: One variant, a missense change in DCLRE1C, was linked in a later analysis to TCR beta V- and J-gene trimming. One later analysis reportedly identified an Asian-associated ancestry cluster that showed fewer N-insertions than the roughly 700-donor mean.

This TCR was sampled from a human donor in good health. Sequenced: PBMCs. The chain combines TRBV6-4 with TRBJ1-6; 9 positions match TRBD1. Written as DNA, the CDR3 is TGTGCCAGCAGTTTGACAGGGGGTTCACCCCTCCACTTT. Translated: CASSLTGGSPLHF.